The 13 T cell receptor beta chains listed next were all sequenced from one sample in a study of T cell responses to AZD1222 COVID-19 vaccine. Assay: immunoSEQ multiplex PCR; the TCRdb copy retains only in-frame clones and omits some. Seen here are roughly 100,000 clones, roughly 80% observed once, and the top ten hold around 5%. This material consisted of peripheral blood, taken on day 0 of AZD1222 vaccination. The receptors come from an adult in good health.

This clone was seen once. This chain connects TRBV6-5 to TRBJ1-2; D possibly corresponds to TRBD1 (5 bases). Germline V gives CDR1 MNHEY, CDR2 SVGAGI. The CDR3 contains 13 residues. Trimming stripped 2 bases from V and 8 bases from J, with 12 bases between. CDR3 region: CASSYGTQGGYTF. CDR3 coding DNA: TGTGCCAGCAGTTACGGGACCCAAGGAGGCTACACCTTC.

The genes are TRBV6-5 and TRBJ1-6; D is perhaps TRBD1 (5 bases). The V end was cut by 5 bases, the J end by 14 bases, with 19 bases between. Germline assignment: CDR1 MNHEY and CDR2 SVGAGI. CDR3 length equals 14 residues. Written as DNA, the CDR3 is TGTGCCAGCAGTCCTACAGGATCAAGAAGGGCCCTCCACTTT. Translation: CASSPTGSRRALHF.

In this sample, this clone turned up a few times. The chain links TRBV4-2 to TRBJ2-2; 9 nucleotides align to TRBD1. This CDR3 has 14 residues. Germline V gene sequence: CDR1 LGHNA, CDR2 YNFKEQ. With 7 bases clipped from V and 4 bases from J, the junction kept 4 bases outside the gene matches. The CDR3 sequence is CASTRQGGTGELFF. The CDR3 coding sequence is TGTGCCAGCACTCGACAGGGGGGCACCGGGGAGCTGTTTTTT.

This chain connects TRBV20-1 to TRBJ2-1, with TRBD2 matching over 10 bases. Germline assignment: CDR1 DFQATT and CDR2 SNEGSKA (reference sequence). The CDR3 has 15 residues. Losses at the gene ends were 3 bases for V and 4 bases for J; bases not matched to a gene: 6. The CDR3 DNA is TGCAGTGCTAGTCCTCCTAGCGGGGGTTACAATGAGCAGTTCTTC. It encodes CSASPPSGGYNEQFF.

The chain links TRBV7-2 to TRBJ1-2; 7 positions agree with TRBD1. The trim removed 7 bases at V and 0 bases at J, leaving 5 bases unmatched. The CDR3 spans 14 residues. The germline gives CDR1 SGHTA, CDR2 FQGNSA. CDR3 sequence reads: CASTRDSANYGYTF. CDR3 DNA: TGTGCCAGCACCCGGGACAGCGCTAACTATGGCTACACCTTC. The full variable domain, in which reference TRBV7-2 and TRBJ1-2 provide the parts outside the CDR3, is GAGVSQSPSNKVTEKGKDVELRCDPISGHTALYWYRQSLGQGLEFLIYFQGNSAPDKSGLPSDRFSAERTGGSVSTLTIQRTQQEDSAVYLCASTRDSANYGYTFGSGTRLTVV.

This clone is termed medium-sized. J is TRBJ2-3 and V is TRBV4-2, with TRBD2 matching over 10 bases. This CDR3 spans 16 amino acids. Looked up from germline, CDR1 is LGHNA and CDR2 is YNFKEQ. V trimming: 7 bases; J trimming: 4 bases; junction bases outside the gene matches: 11. The CDR3 region has the DNA TGTGCCAGCAACATCGAAGTAGCGGGGGGAGCAGATACGCAGTATTTT. Translating gives CASNIEVAGGADTQYF.

The chain couples TRBV27 to TRBJ1-2, with D maybe TRBD1 (6 bases). CDR1 and CDR2 from the germline V gene are MNHEY and SMNVEV (reference sequence). Trimming stripped 3 bases from V and 1 base from J, with 6 bases between. The CDR3 has 13 amino acids. CDR3 amino acids: CASSLGHNYGYTF. The CDR3 DNA reads TGTGCCAGCAGTTTGGGACATAACTATGGCTACACCTTC.

The V call is TRBV30, the J call TRBJ2-3; 9 bases are shared with TRBD1. V trimming: 4 bases; J trimming: 12 bases; junction bases outside the gene matches: 2. This CDR3 has 10 amino acids. The V gene's germline CDR1 is GTSNPN and CDR2 SVGIG (reference sequence). Here the CDR3 reads CAWNRGPQYF. DNA of the CDR3: TGTGCCTGGAACAGGGGGCCACAGTATTTT.

This clone was seen a few times. The rearrangement links TRBV16 to TRBJ1-2; D is ambiguous. In germline, CDR1 is KGHSY, CDR2 FQNENV. Trimming left V 0 bases short and J 4 bases short, with 0 bases between. This CDR3 has 11 amino acids. CDR3 protein: CASSQSYGYTF. As DNA, the CDR3 is TGTGCCAGCAGCCAATCCTATGGCTACACCTTC.

This sequence joins TRBV2 and TRBJ2-3; D not certain. The CDR3 contains 12 residues. Trimming pared 9 bases from V and 0 bases from J, leaving 7 bases between. Germline V gene sequence: CDR1 SNHLY, CDR2 FYNNEI. CDR3: CARRDSTDTQYF. CDR3 bases: TGTGCCAGGAGAGACAGCACAGATACGCAGTATTTT.

The V call is TRBV5-1, the J call TRBJ1-1; D remains unclear. The CDR3 loop spans 13 amino acids. The germline V gene has CDR1 SGHRS and CDR2 YFSETQ. The ends were cut back, 1 base at V and 1 base at J, with 5 bases in the middle. CDR3 loop: CASSLHRNTEAFF. The DNA of the CDR3 is TGCGCCAGCAGCTTGCACAGGAACACTGAAGCTTTCTTT.

The chain has TRBV5-6 and TRBJ1-4; 8 bases fit TRBD1. Germline assignment: CDR1 SGHDT and CDR2 YYEEEE. The CDR3 contains 15 residues. J was trimmed by 3 bases and V by 0 bases; bases with no gene match: 1. The CDR3 DNA is TGTGCCAGCAGCTTGGGGGACAGGTCTAATGAAAAACTGTTTTTT. Amino acid sequence: CASSLGDRSNEKLFF.

This clone occurred once. The rearrangement links TRBV7-8 to TRBJ2-1, with 8 bases that match TRBD2. V lost 1 base and J lost 10; bases outside the gene matches: 15. The germline CDR1 and CDR2 sequences are SGHVS and FQNEAQ. The CDR3 has 17 residues. The CDR3 reads CASSLVGGIAGKREQFF. CDR3 DNA: TGTGCCAGCAGCTTAGTAGGCGGGATAGCGGGGAAAAGGGAGCAGTTCTTC.